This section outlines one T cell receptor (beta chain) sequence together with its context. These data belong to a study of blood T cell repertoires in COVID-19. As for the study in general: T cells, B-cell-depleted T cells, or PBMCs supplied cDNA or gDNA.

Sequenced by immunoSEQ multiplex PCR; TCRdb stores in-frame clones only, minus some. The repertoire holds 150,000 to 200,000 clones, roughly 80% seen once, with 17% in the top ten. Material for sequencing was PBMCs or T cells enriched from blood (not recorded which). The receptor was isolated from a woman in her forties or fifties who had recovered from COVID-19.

In nucleotides, the CDR3 is TGTGCCAGCAGCTTAGCCCGCCAGGGGCCCTATAATTCACCCCTCCACTTT. Translation: CASSLARQGPYNSPLHF. The chain employs TRBV7-8 and TRBJ1-6; tentatively, D is TRBD1 (6 bases). The CDR3 runs 17 residues. With 0 bases removed from V and 2 bases from J, the gap between germline ends came to 11 bases. CDR1 and CDR2 from the germline V gene are SGHVS and FQNEAQ.